This TCR beta chain was retrieved from a study of blood T cells in healthy people across ages (dated by TCRdb to the mid-2010s). About the full investigation: In model experiments, roughly one uniquely barcoded TCR beta cDNA molecule per two T cells was captured by template switching. To track age-related changes in TCR beta repertoire diversity, the study relied on deep sequencing normalized with unique cDNA molecular identifiers. The donors were split into four age groups: young (average around 16 years), middle-aged (over 35), aged (62) and long-lived (approximately 89). To avoid experimental bias, donors of different ages were spread randomly across the sequencing lanes. For two donors (one aged 18 to 30 and one aged 80 or older), the study analyzed two additional independent replicas of 1 million unique cDNA reads from the same blood draw. The study at large found these results: There was a strong correlation between observed TCR beta diversity and the percentage of naive T cells measured by flow cytometry. Estimates of total diversity based on one million sequenced T cells were regarded as lower bounds and as underestimates. As age increased, observed TCR beta diversity per million T cells dropped in a roughly linear way, and a significant reduction was already evident by age about 36. Because donor CMV infection status was unknown, age-related changes in expanded clonotypes were potentially confounded. Compared with the aged group, the long-lived group had more naive CD4+ T cells, fewer expanded clones and increased TCR diversity, a pattern suggesting age selection. Because profiling used bulk unsorted PBMCs, naive and antigen-experienced compartments could not be compared conclusively.

The germline V gene yields SGHAT for CDR1 and FQNNGV for CDR2. Trimming takes 2 bases from V and 4 bases from J, and the germline ends sit 17 bases apart. From cysteine to phenylalanine, the CDR3 is 16 amino acids long. CDR3 DNA only is kept here, 48 bases in frame from base 1. Ten or more counts support this clonotype. What antigen it recognizes has not been identified. Qualities for individual bases were not recorded, and no much larger clone is one base off. The library was made by 5' RACE. The listed sequencing device is Illumina HiSeq 2500. A second PCR of roughly 7 to 12 cycles was run with a J-beta primer mix and a sample-barcoded 5' primer. Each TCR beta cDNA molecule received a unique molecular identifier from a template-switch 5' adaptor carrying 12 random nucleotides. At least 3 million CDR3-containing paired-end reads were obtained from each sample. First-strand cDNA synthesis was performed from all RNA using the Mint cDNA synthesis kit, with priming by a TRBC-specific oligonucleotide. Following uracil-DNA glycosylase treatment, a first 18-cycle PCR with universal primers M1SS and BC2_uni_R was performed on all cDNA. Turning to the authors' computational methods: For normalization, 1 million high-quality reads were randomly selected from each sample, with every read carrying a distinct molecular identifier. Reads with shared molecular identifiers were discarded instead of being binned into consensus sequences. MiTCR, with a Q25 quality threshold and the strictest error-elimination algorithm, was used for CDR3 identification, clonotype clustering and error correction. Lower-bound total TCR beta diversity was estimated with a nonparametric unseen species model using Euler transformation. TCRdb reran the public reads through fastp at Q25 and MiXCR, keeping productive beta chains. CDR3 protein duplicates are merged, each entry listing the most common genes and DNA. TCRdb, not the original authors, processed these V and J calls. In this sample the table shows 1.5 million to 2 million distinct CDR3 sequences, roughly 30% of which occur a single time. The ten largest clones add up to about 8% of the sample.

The donors were a few dozen Caucasian individuals from Russia, aged roughly 6 to 90 years, who were systemically healthy. Each donor gave around 9.5 milliliters of peripheral blood, collected into EDTA-treated Vacutainer tubes. Ficoll-Paque density-gradient centrifugation was used to isolate PBMCs, with at least 6.5 million obtained per sample. Trizol reagent was used to extract total RNA from the PBMCs, yielding at least 5.5 micrograms per sample. Naive CD45RAhigh/CD27high T cell percentages were measured by flow cytometry on a PBMC aliquot from every donor. The TCR comes from a woman between 25 and 40 years old in good health. Sequencing input: blood. The rearranged chain carries TRBV11-2 and TRBJ2-5, with a weak D call of TRBD2 (5 bases match). The sequence in DNA is TGTGCCAGCAGCTTAAGGGTCCTCCGGGCGGGAGAGACCCAGTACTTC. This yields the protein CASSLRVLRAGETQYF.